One and the same sample provided the 2 T cell receptor beta chains below, sequenced in a study of blood T cell repertoires in COVID-19. Sequenced by immunoSEQ multiplex PCR; TCRdb stores in-frame clones only, minus some. The sample has 140,000 or so clones, approximately 86% seen once; the top ten hold about 5.8%. The sequenced sample consisted of peripheral blood. These TCRs come from a human donor in a cohort sampled during active COVID-19.

This sequence joins TRBV30 and TRBJ2-1, with TRBD2 identical over 9 bases. V shed 3 bases, J shed 7 bases, and the junction held 7 bases outside the gene matches. The CDR3 extends over 14 amino acids. Germline CDR1 is GTSNPN and CDR2 is SVGIG (reference sequence). The CDR3 DNA sequence: TGTGCCTGGAGCCCGGGACTAGCTGGTAATGAGCAGTTCTTC. This translates into CAWSPGLAGNEQFF.

This chain joins TRBV18 and TRBJ2-4; D unresolved. Germline CDR1 is KGHSH and CDR2 is LQKENI. This CDR3 has 15 residues. V dropped 3 bases and J dropped 2 bases, with 11 bases sitting between them. The CDR3: CASSPPLLTKNIQYF. CDR3 bases: TGTGCCAGCTCACCCCCCCTATTGACCAAAAACATTCAGTACTTC.